One and the same sample provided the 25 T cell receptor beta chains below, sequenced in a study of T cell changes during pregnancy in multiple sclerosis. Libraries were prepared by immunoSEQ multiplex PCR; TCRdb keeps only in-frame clonotypes and omits some of them. The profile shows about 30,000 clones, approximately 92% of them singletons. Material: CD8+ T cells from peripheral blood mononuclear cells, obtained before pregnancy. Receptor source: a female donor with multiple sclerosis, enrolled in a pregnancy study.

This chain uses TRBV29-1 with TRBJ1-1, with D hard to call. V lost 7 bases to trimming and J lost 2 bases, with 8 bases between them. Germline CDR1 reads SQVTM; CDR2 reads ANQGSEA. The CDR3 is made up of 11 amino acids. The CDR3 here is CSDEGNTEAFF. In nucleotides, the CDR3 is TGCAGCGACGAGGGAAACACTGAAGCTTTCTTT.

This clone was counted once. The chain is built from TRBV7-6 and TRBJ1-1; maybe TRBD1 (5 bases). The V and J ends lost 3 bases and 0 bases respectively, with 11 bases between them. The CDR3 consists of 15 residues. Germline CDR1 reads SGHVS; CDR2 reads FNYEAQ. The CDR3 DNA is TGTGCCAGCAGCTTCCAGGGATCCATGAACACTGAAGCTTTCTTT. As protein: CASSFQGSMNTEAFF.

The V and J genes are TRBV5-5 and TRBJ1-3; D is uncertain. CDR3 length: 16 amino acids. With 4 bases removed from V and 0 bases from J, the gap between germline ends came to 14 bases. Germline lookup yields CDR1 SGHKS and CDR2 YYEKEE (reference sequence). CDR3 loop: CASSLDGSLSGNTIYF. In nucleotides, the CDR3 is TGTGCCAGCAGCCTGGACGGTAGTCTCTCTGGAAACACCATATATTTT.

This clone came up once. The J gene is TRBJ2-7, the V gene TRBV10-1; 8 bases are a match to TRBD2. The CDR3 is 15 residues long. V dropped 8 bases and J dropped 4; count of bases not matched to a gene: 13. Looked up from germline, CDR1 is WNHNN and CDR2 is SYGVQD (reference sequence). CDR3 nucleotides: TGCGCCAGCCCCCCCCGGCGGGGGGCCCTTTACGAGCAGTACTTC. It encodes CASPPRRGALYEQYF.

The rearrangement uses TRBV9 and TRBJ2-2; D remains ambiguous. Germline-derived CDR1 and CDR2 are SGDLS and YYNGEE. The CDR3 extends over 12 amino acids. V lost 4 bases and J 4 bases, leaving 5 bases between the germline ends. The CDR3 DNA sequence: TGTGCCAGCAGCCCCCGCACCGGGGAGCTGTTTTTT. Protein sequence: CASSPRTGELFF. Full variable domain (rest looked up from reference TRBV9 and TRBJ2-2): DSGVTQTPKHLITATGQRVTLRCSPRSGDLSVYWYQQSLDQGLQFLIQYYNGEERAKGNILERFSAQQFPDLHSELNLSSLELGDSALYFCASSPRTGELFFGEGSRLTVL.

By share of the sample, this clone is medium-sized. This chain joins TRBV9 and TRBJ2-3, with unresolved D. CDR3 size: 15 residues. Trimming removed 2 bases at V and 0 bases at J, with 10 bases between. Germline assignment: CDR1 SGDLS and CDR2 YYNGEE. CDR3 bases: TGTGCCAGCAGCGTTAACCCAGGTAGCACAGATACGCAGTATTTT. Translation: CASSVNPGSTDTQYF.

The CDR3, as DNA: TGTGCCAGCAGTCCGACGCAGGGTGCGTACGAGCAGTACTTC. Protein: CASSPTQGAYEQYF. J is TRBJ2-7 and V is TRBV7-9; the D gene is possibly TRBD1 (5 bases). The CDR3 loop spans 14 amino acids. Germline values: CDR1 SEHNR, CDR2 FQNEAQ (reference sequence). Trimming stripped 6 bases from V and 4 bases from J, with 16 bases between.

This clone appeared a few times. The rearrangement joins TRBV9 to TRBJ2-1; 7 bases map to TRBD2. Germline V lookup: CDR1 SGDLS, CDR2 YYNGEE. V lost 3 bases to trimming and J lost 4 bases; unmatched junction nucleotides: 1. This CDR3 has 13 residues. CDR3 residues: CASSDSGYNEQFF. The DNA for the CDR3 is TGTGCCAGCAGCGATAGCGGGTACAATGAGCAGTTCTTC.

The V call is TRBV9, the J call TRBJ2-2; 8 bases agree with TRBD2. CDR1 and CDR2 from the germline V gene are SGDLS and YYNGEE. Unmatched junction bases numbered 8, after V lost 0 bases and J lost 7 bases. The CDR3 is 16 amino acids. Here the CDR3 reads CASSVAGGLLGGELFF. CDR3 in DNA: TGTGCCAGCAGCGTAGCGGGGGGGCTTTTAGGCGGGGAGCTGTTTTTT.

The chain employs TRBV6-1 and TRBJ1-5, with unresolved D. This CDR3 is 16 amino acids long. V lost 2 bases and J 0 bases, leaving 11 bases between the germline ends. Germline CDR1 MNHNS, CDR2 SASEGT. This chain's CDR3 is CASSELAGNSNQPQHF. The CDR3 DNA sequence: TGTGCCAGCAGTGAATTGGCGGGGAATAGCAATCAGCCCCAGCATTTT.

The rearrangement joins TRBV2 to TRBJ1-5; maybe TRBD1 (5 bases). CDR1 SNHLY and CDR2 FYNNEI come from the germline V gene. This CDR3 contains 15 residues. V was cut by 3 bases and J by 0 bases, with 9 bases left in between. CDR3 sequence: CASSDRQYSNQPQHF. In DNA, the CDR3 is TGTGCCAGCAGTGACCGACAGTATAGCAATCAGCCCCAGCATTTT.

The CDR3 nucleotides read TGCGCCAGCAGCGAACCCAACCAGGGTCCTACTAGCGGGAGCTCCTACAATGAGCAGTTCTTC. Translated: CASSEPNQGPTSGSSYNEQFF. This chain uses TRBV5-1 with TRBJ2-1, with 11 bases matching TRBD2. This CDR3 comprises 21 residues. With 4 bases clipped from V and 0 bases from J, the junction kept 18 bases outside the gene matches. Germline values: CDR1 SGHRS, CDR2 YFSETQ.

The chain joins TRBV13 to TRBJ2-5; TRBD1 matches 8 bases. The CDR3 is made up of 13 amino acids. Germline V gene lookup returns CDR1 PRHDT and CDR2 FYEKMQ (reference sequence). Trimming removed 4 bases from V and 5 bases from J; junction bases left unmatched: 3. The CDR3 sequence: CASSWGQEETQYF. The CDR3 DNA reads as TGTGCCAGCAGCTGGGGACAGGAGGAGACCCAGTACTTC.

CDR3 sequence: CASSERQPNTRYGYTF. CDR3 coding DNA: TGTGCCAGCAGTGAACGACAGCCGAACACCCGCTATGGCTACACCTTC. V is TRBV2 and J is TRBJ1-2; possible D gene TRBD1, 5 bases. Germline lookup yields CDR1 SNHLY and CDR2 FYNNEI. V was trimmed by 2 bases and J by 4 bases, leaving 17 bases between them. This CDR3 is 16 amino acids long.

The V call is TRBV9, the J call TRBJ1-2; no firm D call. Looked up from germline, CDR1 is SGDLS and CDR2 is YYNGEE. The CDR3 is made up of 12 amino acids. V lost 4 bases and J lost 8, with 12 bases in between. DNA of the CDR3: TGTGCCAGCAGCCCTTGGACTCAAGGCTACACCTTC. Translated, it gives CASSPWTQGYTF.

The rearrangement joins TRBV27 to TRBJ2-1; TRBD2 matches at 10 bases. Germline CDR1 and CDR2: MNHEY and SMNVEV (reference sequence). Trimming removed 4 bases from V and 1 base from J; junction bases left unmatched: 10. This CDR3 has 18 amino acids. The CDR3 bases are TGTGCCAGCAGTTCATGGGTTGGACTAGCGGTATCCTACAATGAGCAGTTCTTC. It yields the protein CASSSWVGLAVSYNEQFF.

The chain uses TRBV21-1 and TRBJ2-1; the table's D call of TRBD2 was not tested on the DNA. TRBV21-1 counts as a pseudogene. The CDR3 loop spans 15 amino acids. As DNA, the CDR3 is TGTGCCAGCAGCAAAGGCCTTAGACTGCGTGAGGAGCAGTTCTTC. Translated: CASSKGLRLREEQFF.

This sequence joins TRBV2 and TRBJ2-7; a weak D match, TRBD1 (7 bases). Germline V gene data show CDR1 as SNHLY and CDR2 as FYNNEI. CDR3 length: 15 residues. V dropped 3 bases and J dropped 3 bases, with 15 bases sitting between them. CDR3 in DNA: TGTGCCAGCAGTGAGCGGGACAGCCCCATCTACGAGCAGTACTTC. Protein product: CASSERDSPIYEQYF.

V is TRBV30 and J is TRBJ2-2; D may be TRBD1 (5 bases). Per germline, CDR1 GTSNPN and CDR2 SVGIG (reference sequence). V was pared by 4 bases and J by 2 bases, with 17 bases between. CDR3 length: 16 residues. This CDR3 reads CAWIRSDKTNTGELFF. CDR3 bases: TGTGCCTGGATTCGGTCGGACAAGACAAACACCGGGGAGCTGTTTTTT.

The rearrangement links TRBV5-8 to TRBJ1-1; 9 bases map to TRBD1. Germline assignment: CDR1 SGHTS and CDR2 YDEGEE. CDR3 length equals 14 residues. V lost 1 base, J lost 5 bases, and 3 bases stayed unmatched. The CDR3, as DNA: TGTGCCAGCAGCTTGAGACAGGGGGGAACTGAAGCTTTCTTT. Protein product: CASSLRQGGTEAFF. Full variable domain (rest looked up from reference TRBV5-8 and TRBJ1-1): EAGVTQSPTHLIKTRGQQATLRCSPISGHTSVYWYQQALGLGLQFLLWYDEGEERNRGNFPPRFSGRQFPNYSSELNVNALELEDSALYLCASSLRQGGTEAFFGQGTRLTVV.

This chain connects TRBV10-1 to TRBJ2-7; a possible D gene is TRBD2 (5 bases). V lost 6 bases and J lost 0, with 9 bases in between. This CDR3 has 13 amino acids. Per germline, CDR1 WNHNN and CDR2 SYGVQD (reference sequence). CDR3 loop: CASSSGFSYEQYF. CDR3 nucleotide sequence: TGCGCCAGCAGCTCGGGATTCTCCTACGAGCAGTACTTC.

The chain carries TRBV15 and TRBJ2-7; 9 bases map to TRBD1. The CDR3 is 17 residues long. Losses at the gene ends were 0 bases for V and 3 bases for J; bases not matched to a gene: 9. Germline CDR1 and CDR2: LNHNV and YYDKDF (reference sequence). CDR3 DNA: TGTGCCACCAGCAGAGAGAGGCCCGGGACAGGGAACTACGAGCAGTACTTC. Translation gives CATSRERPGTGNYEQYF.

This chain joins TRBV12-5 and TRBJ2-3; TRBD1 might be the D (6 bases). V lost 2 bases and J lost 2, with 11 bases in between. The length of the CDR3 is 15 residues. Germline V lookup: CDR1 LGHNT, CDR2 FRNRAP. The CDR3 nucleotides read TGTGCTAGTGGTTTGAGCAGGGGTCTCACAGATACGCAGTATTTT. Translation: CASGLSRGLTDTQYF.

The rearrangement links TRBV7-6 to TRBJ1-1; possibly TRBD1 for D (5 bases). V was cut by 1 base and J by 7 bases, with 16 bases left in between. This CDR3 comprises 15 residues. Germline loops: CDR1 SGHVS, CDR2 FNYEAQ. This chain's CDR3 is CASSLGGGGAVEAFF. The CDR3 DNA follows: TGTGCCAGCAGCTTAGGGGGCGGTGGGGCCGTTGAAGCTTTCTTT.

The chain is built from TRBV6-1 and TRBJ1-5; TRBD1 matches at 7 bases. Germline CDR1 is MNHNS and CDR2 is SASEGT. The J segment lost 15 bases and the V segment lost 3 bases, leaving 11 bases of the junction unmatched. The CDR3 has 13 residues. Here the CDR3 reads CASSDLTGPPAHF. The CDR3 bases are TGTGCCAGCAGTGACTTGACAGGGCCGCCCGCGCATTTT.